This TCR beta chain came from a study of cytomegalovirus exposure and HLA in healthy donors. Points from the study as a whole: CMV serostatus stood as the only immune exposure information on hand. Under in vitro conditions, a few CMV-associated chains were confirmed as specific for CMV antigens. Across donors, presence/absence analyses took sequencing depth to be roughly uniform.

This clone appeared a single time. Its antigen is currently unknown. This CDR3 region has 15 residues. V gave up 5 bases and J gave up 1 base, with 11 bases separating them. Germline CDR1 and CDR2: SGHNT and YENEEA. PCR primers comprised 60 Vbeta and 13 Jbeta primers. TCRdb keeps only in-frame clones here, not all; method: immunoSEQ multiplex PCR. The data show about 180,000 clones, 75% to 85% seen once. The sample was PBMCs. The TCR was taken from a man aged 18 to 35 in good health and CMV-seronegative. The rearrangement uses TRBV11-3 and TRBJ2-2; possible D gene TRBD2, 6 bases. CDR3 residues: CASSPRDLNTGELFF. The CDR3 nucleotides are TGTGCCAGCAGCCCACGGGACTTGAACACCGGGGAGCTGTTTTTT. Using reference TRBV11-3 and TRBJ2-2 for the parts outside the CDR3, the full variable domain is EAGVVQSPRYKIIEKKQPVAFWCNPISGHNTLYWYLQNLGQGPELLIRYENEEAVDDSQLPKDRFSAERLKGVDSTLKIQPAELGDSAVYLCASSPRDLNTGELFFGEGSRLTVL.